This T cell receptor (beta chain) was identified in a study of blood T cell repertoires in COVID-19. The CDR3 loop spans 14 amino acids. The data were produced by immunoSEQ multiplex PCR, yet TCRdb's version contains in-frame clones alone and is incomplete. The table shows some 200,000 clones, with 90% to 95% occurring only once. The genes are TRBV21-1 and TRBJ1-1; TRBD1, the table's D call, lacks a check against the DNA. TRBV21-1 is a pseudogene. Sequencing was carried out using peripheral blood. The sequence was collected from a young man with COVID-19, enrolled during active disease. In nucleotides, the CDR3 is TGTGCCAGCAGCCCCCTCGTGGGGACAGGGGGAGCTTTCTTT. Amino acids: CASSPLVGTGGAFF.